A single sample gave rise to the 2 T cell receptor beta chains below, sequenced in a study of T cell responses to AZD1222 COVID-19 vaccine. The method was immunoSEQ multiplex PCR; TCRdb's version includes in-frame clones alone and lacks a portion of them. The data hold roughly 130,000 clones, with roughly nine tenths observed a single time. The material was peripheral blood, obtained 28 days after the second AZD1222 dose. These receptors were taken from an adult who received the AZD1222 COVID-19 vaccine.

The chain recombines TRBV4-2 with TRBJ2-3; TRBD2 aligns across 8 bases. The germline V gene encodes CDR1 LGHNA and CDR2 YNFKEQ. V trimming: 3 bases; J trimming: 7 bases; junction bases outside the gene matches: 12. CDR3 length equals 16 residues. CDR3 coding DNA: TGTGCCAGCAGCCACGAAGCGGGGGAGACCTTAAATACGCAGTATTTT. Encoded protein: CASSHEAGETLNTQYF.

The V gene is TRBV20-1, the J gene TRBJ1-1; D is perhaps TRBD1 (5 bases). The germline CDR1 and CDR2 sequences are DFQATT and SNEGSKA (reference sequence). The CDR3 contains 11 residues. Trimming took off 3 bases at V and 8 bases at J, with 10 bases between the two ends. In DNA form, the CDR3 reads TGCAGTGCTAGTGACAGTTCGGAAGCTTTCTTT. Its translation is CSASDSSEAFF.